These T cell receptor beta chains were read from a single sample in a study of T cells in tumors after PD-1 blockade. Using immunoSEQ multiplex PCR, the repertoire was profiled, and TCRdb retains in-frame clones only, with some absent. This table has roughly 19,000 clones, 65% to 85% appearing once. The specimen was PBMCs, collected after anti-PD-1 therapy. These receptors originate from a human donor with advanced basal cell or squamous cell carcinoma (not recorded which). CDR3s include the opening cysteine and the closing phenylalanine or tryptophan. D genes are given only for firm matches.

J	D	V	CDR3
TRBJ1-3	.	TRBV6-6	CASSSKNSGNTIYF
TRBJ2-7	.	TRBV2	CASRLGGASKYEQYF
TRBJ2-2	.	TRBV2	CASSVVFNTGELFF
TRBJ2-4	.	TRBV3-1/TRBV3-2	CASSPRYF
TRBJ1-2	.	TRBV5-8	CASSLRGGYTF
TRBJ2-7	.	TRBV5-4	CASSRGTGSYEQYF
TRBJ2-7	TRBD2	TRBV4-2	CASSQALAGPNGWEQYF
TRBJ2-3	TRBD2	TRBV5-1	CASSSGTSADTQYF
TRBJ1-4	.	TRBV6-6	CASTNGRGIEKLFF
TRBJ1-1	TRBD1	TRBV27	CASRQQGYTEAFF
TRBJ2-1	.	TRBV3-1/TRBV3-2	CASSRADLSYNEQFF
TRBJ1-2	.	TRBV18	CASSLILVAGDYGYTF
TRBJ1-4	.	TRBV3-1/TRBV3-2	CASSPSRVEKLFF
TRBJ1-1	.	TRBV7-8	CASRTSVNTEAFF
TRBJ2-5	TRBD2	TRBV3-1/TRBV3-2	CASSQDTWEGETQYF
TRBJ1-3	.	TRBV27	CASSLSVSHSGNTIYF
TRBJ1-6	.	TRBV24-1	CATRLFSSYNSPLHF
TRBJ1-6	.	TRBV6-6	CASTPPGNNSPLHF
TRBJ2-1	.	TRBV5-4	CASSHSNNEQFF
TRBJ2-1	.	TRBV9	CASSVVGTLVVEQFF
TRBJ1-5	TRBD1	TRBV7-6	CASSLGQGNQPQHF
TRBJ2-1	.	TRBV18	CASSPSVQSTNEQFF
TRBJ2-7	.	TRBV19	CASNRDTGTSFLSYEQYF
TRBJ2-1	TRBD2	TRBV28	CASTLGTSGPYEQFF